Below, 23 T cell receptor beta chains from the same sample are listed, as sequenced in a study of T cells after yellow fever vaccination. TCRdb recomputed calls from the 5' RACE reads with MiXCR, one row per CDR3 protein. The repertoire has 250,000 to 350,000 distinct CDR3 sequences, 4% to 5.5% of them found once; the top ten carry approximately 19%. The sequencing here drew on PBMCs, taken 15 days after the yellow fever booster vaccination. The receptor set was obtained from a man between 18 and 29 years old who received the YFV17D yellow fever vaccine.

V and J are TRBV7-9 and TRBJ1-1; tentative D call: TRBD1 (5 bases). The V and J ends lost 7 bases and 5 bases respectively, with 17 bases between them. The CDR3 covers 14 residues. Germline CDR1 and CDR2: SEHNR and FQNEAQ (reference sequence). The CDR3: CASIEGVGGTEAFF. The CDR3 DNA reads TGTGCCAGCATCGAAGGGGTTGGGGGTACTGAAGCTTTCTTT.

The genes are TRBV6-2 or TRBV6-3 and TRBJ1-5; the match to TRBD1 covers 9 bases. Germline CDR1 MNHEY, CDR2 SVGEGT. The ends lost 9 bases at V and 3 bases at J; junction bases unmatched: 9. The CDR3 has 15 amino acids. CDR3 sequence reads: CARGDRGFLNQPQHF. In DNA, the CDR3 is TGTGCCAGGGGAGACAGGGGGTTTCTCAATCAGCCCCAGCATTTT.

This chain uses TRBV5-6 with TRBJ2-3, with 9 bases lining up with TRBD2. Germline CDR1 SGHDT, CDR2 YYEEEE. V dropped 2 bases and J dropped 4; count of bases not matched to a gene: 8. The CDR3 is made up of 16 amino acids. CDR3: CASSFIAGGPPDTQYF. CDR3 in DNA: TGTGCCAGCAGCTTTATCGCGGGGGGGCCCCCAGATACGCAGTATTTT. Variable domain in full (rest from reference TRBV5-6 and TRBJ2-3): DAGVTQSPTHLIKTRGQQVTLRCSPKSGHDTVSWYQQALGQGPQFIFQYYEEEERQRGNFPDRFSGHQFPNYSSELNVNALLLGDSALYLCASSFIAGGPPDTQYFGPGTRLTVL.

The rearrangement links TRBV7-8 to TRBJ2-1; weak D call: TRBD1 (5 bases). This CDR3 has 14 amino acids. Germline values: CDR1 SGHVS, CDR2 FQNEAQ. The V and J ends lost 2 bases and 3 bases respectively, with 8 bases between them. CDR3 in DNA: TGTGCCAGCAGCTTAAGGGGTCACTACAATGAGCAGTTCTTC. Amino acid sequence: CASSLRGHYNEQFF.

This clonotype was seen many times. The chain recombines TRBV6-4 with TRBJ2-3; 8 nucleotides line up with TRBD2. V trimming: 0 bases; J trimming: 0 bases; junction bases outside the gene matches: 2. The CDR3 is made up of 16 amino acids. CDR1 and CDR2 from the germline V gene are MRHNA and SNTAGT. CDR3 region: CASSDSASGSTDTQYF. The CDR3 region has the DNA TGTGCCAGCAGTGACTCGGCTAGCGGGAGCACAGATACGCAGTATTTT.

This clonotype was seen ten or more times. V gene TRBV25-1 combines with J gene TRBJ2-5; 13 bases are a match to TRBD2. J was trimmed by 3 bases and V by 3 bases; bases with no gene match: 7. The CDR3 runs 17 residues. Germline CDR1 and CDR2: MGHDK and SYGVNS. The CDR3 reads CASSDQGLAGLKETQYF. CDR3 bases: TGTGCCAGCAGTGATCAGGGACTAGCGGGGCTGAAAGAGACCCAGTACTTC.

Many counts were recorded for this clonotype. The V call is TRBV12-5, the J call TRBJ1-1; maybe TRBD1 (5 bases). Trimming left V 1 base short and J 3 bases short, with 12 bases between. The CDR3 has 15 residues. The germline CDR1 and CDR2 sequences are LGHNT and FRNRAP. In DNA, the CDR3 is TGTGCTAGTGGTTTGGCCCGGGGGGAAGACACTGAAGCTTTCTTT. This sequence encodes CASGLARGEDTEAFF.

This clonotype was counted only a few times. The CDR3, as DNA: TGTGCCAGCAGCTTGACCGGGCAGTACACAGATACGCAGTATTTT. Residues: CASSLTGQYTDTQYF. The V call is TRBV5-5, the J call TRBJ2-3; D call uncertain. V lost 1 base to trimming and J lost 2 bases, with 11 bases between them. Germline V gives CDR1 SGHKS, CDR2 YYEKEE (reference sequence). This CDR3 contains 15 residues. The full variable domain, rest sourced from reference TRBV5-5 and TRBJ2-3, is DAGVTQSPTHLIKTRGQQVTLRCSPISGHKSVSWYQQVLGQGPQFIFQYYEKEERGRGNFPDRFSARQFPNYSSELNVNALLLGDSALYLCASSLTGQYTDTQYFGPGTRLTVL.

This clonotype was picked up a small number of times. The chain links TRBV5-1 to TRBJ2-5, with 15 bases identical to TRBD2. The CDR3 is 19 amino acids. J lost 2 bases, V lost 0 bases, and 8 bases had no gene match. The germline V gene encodes CDR1 SGHRS and CDR2 YFSETQ. The CDR3 bases are TGCGCCAGCAGCTTGGGCTCTGGACTAGCGGGGGGGCGGCAAGAGACCCAGTACTTC. It codes for CASSLGSGLAGGRQETQYF.

This clonotype appeared a few times. The chain carries TRBV12-3 or TRBV12-4 and TRBJ1-1; D uncertain. V was trimmed by 5 bases and J by 7 bases, leaving 11 bases between them. This CDR3 has 12 amino acids. The CDR3 nucleotides read TGTGCCAGCAGTCCCCTGCGGCGTGAAGCTTTCTTT. It codes for CASSPLRREAFF.

This chain uses TRBV6-6 with TRBJ1-1, with a tentative D call TRBD1 (6 bases). Germline CDR1 and CDR2: MNHNY and SVGAGI (reference sequence). V dropped 4 bases and J dropped 4 bases, with 22 bases sitting between them. The CDR3 consists of 17 residues. CDR3 loop: CASSLGSLGQGFTEAFF. The CDR3 DNA follows: TGTGCCAGCAGTTTAGGTAGTCTCGGCCAGGGGTTCACTGAAGCTTTCTTT.

This clonotype was detected many times. The chain uses TRBV24-1 and TRBJ2-1, with D possibly matching TRBD1 (5 bases). V was clipped by 4 bases and J by 7 bases, with 13 bases between them. CDR3 length: 14 amino acids. The V gene's germline CDR1 is KGHDR and CDR2 SFDVKD. CDR3: CATSDPQVGNEQFF. The CDR3 DNA reads as TGTGCCACCAGTGACCCACAGGTAGGAAATGAGCAGTTCTTC.

The CDR3 loop is CASSLEQGADTQYF. CDR3 nucleotides: TGTGCCAGCAGCTTGGAACAGGGGGCAGATACGCAGTATTTT. This chain links TRBV5-5 with TRBJ2-3; 8 nucleotides agree with TRBD1. V gave up 0 bases and J gave up 4 bases; unmatched junction bases: 1. Germline CDR1 and CDR2: SGHKS and YYEKEE (reference sequence). The CDR3 sequence is 14 residues long. Looking up the rest from reference TRBV5-5 and TRBJ2-3 gives the full variable domain: DAGVTQSPTHLIKTRGQQVTLRCSPISGHKSVSWYQQVLGQGPQFIFQYYEKEERGRGNFPDRFSARQFPNYSSELNVNALLLGDSALYLCASSLEQGADTQYFGPGTRLTVL.

The table lists this clonotype with many counts. The chain is built from TRBV5-1 and TRBJ2-3, with TRBD2 as a possible D gene (7 bases). Germline CDR1 reads SGHRS; CDR2 reads YFSETQ. The germline V and J ends were trimmed by 1 base and 5 bases, with 11 bases remaining between them. This CDR3 is 14 amino acids long. The CDR3 nucleotides read TGCGCCAGCAGCTTGTCGGGGGGACAAGATACGCAGTATTTT. This sequence encodes CASSLSGGQDTQYF. The variable domain in full, completed from reference TRBV5-1 and TRBJ2-3, reads KAGVTQTPRYLIKTRGQQVTLSCSPISGHRSVSWYQQTPGQGLQFLFEYFSETQRNKGNFPGRFSGRQFSNSRSEMNVSTLELGDSALYLCASSLSGGQDTQYFGPGTRLTVL.

This clonotype was recorded a few times. V gene TRBV27 combines with J gene TRBJ2-7; D is perhaps TRBD2 (5 bases). The CDR3 covers 15 residues. Germline loops: CDR1 MNHEY, CDR2 SMNVEV (reference sequence). Between the trimmed V and J ends, which lost 4 bases and 0 bases, there was a span of 13 bases. The CDR3 protein is CASSSGGLSSYEQYV. CDR3 nucleotide sequence: TGTGCCAGCAGTTCAGGAGGTTTGAGCTCCTACGAGCAGTACGTC.

This clonotype was counted many times. The chain combines TRBV6-2 or TRBV6-3 with TRBJ2-7, with D possibly matching TRBD2 (6 bases). V lost 0 bases to trimming and J lost 4 bases, with 13 bases between them. This CDR3 comprises 15 residues. Germline-derived CDR1 and CDR2 are MNHEY and SVGEGT. The CDR3 DNA sequence: TGTGCCAGCAGTTACTCGGGGACTCCGTTTTACGAGCAGTACGTC. The encoded protein is CASSYSGTPFYEQYV.

The chain recombines TRBV3-1 with TRBJ1-6, with 7 bases identical to TRBD1. In germline, CDR1 is LGHDT, CDR2 YNNKEL (reference sequence). CDR3 size: 16 residues. The ends lost 2 bases at V and 9 bases at J; junction bases unmatched: 10. For the CDR3, the DNA is TGTGCCAGCAGCCAAACCAAACAGGGGAGGGGTTCACCCCTCCACTTT. This sequence encodes CASSQTKQGRGSPLHF.

This clonotype was counted a few times. V is TRBV29-1 and J is TRBJ1-2; D may be TRBD1 (6 bases). CDR1 and CDR2 from the germline V gene are SQVTM and ANQGSEA. Between the trimmed V and J ends, which lost 6 bases and 4 bases, there was a span of 15 bases. The CDR3 contains 13 residues. The CDR3 DNA follows: TGCAGCGTCCTAAGGGGGGGCGTCTATGGCTACACCTTC. It specifies CSVLRGGVYGYTF.

The chain recombines TRBV7-2 with TRBJ1-2; D not resolved. CDR3 length equals 14 residues. Germline V gene data show CDR1 as SGHTA and CDR2 as FQGNSA. Trimming pared 3 bases from V and 8 bases from J, leaving 16 bases between. CDR3 DNA sequence: TGTGCCAGCAGCTTTTACCGGGCCGAGGAGGGCTACACCTTC. Protein: CASSFYRAEEGYTF.

J is TRBJ2-7 and V is TRBV5-1, with D possibly matching TRBD1 (6 bases). Germline CDR1 is SGHRS and CDR2 is YFSETQ. The V and J ends lost 1 base and 1 base respectively, with 12 bases between them. The CDR3 has 15 residues. CDR3 nucleotides: TGCGCCAGCAGCTTGTCCACAGGGCCATCCTACGAGCAGTACTTC. Encoded protein: CASSLSTGPSYEQYF. Combining the CDR3 with reference TRBV5-1 and TRBJ2-7 gives the whole variable domain KAGVTQTPRYLIKTRGQQVTLSCSPISGHRSVSWYQQTPGQGLQFLFEYFSETQRNKGNFPGRFSGRQFSNSRSEMNVSTLELGDSALYLCASSLSTGPSYEQYFGPGTRLTVT.

This clonotype showed up just once. A read error may explain this, as a much larger clone is one base away. V gene TRBV4-3 combines with J gene TRBJ2-6, with D perhaps TRBD1 or TRBD2 (5 bases each). The CDR3 loop spans 16 amino acids. Germline CDR1 reads LGHNA; CDR2 reads YSLEER. The CDR3 bases are TGCGCCAGCAGCCAAGATGCCGGTACCGGGGCCAACGTCCCGACTTTC. It codes for CASSQDAGTGANVPTF.

The genes are TRBV12-3 or TRBV12-4 and TRBJ1-1; no reliable D call. The CDR3 totals 13 residues. V gave up 4 bases and J gave up 6 bases, with 12 bases separating them. The CDR3 nucleotides are TGTGCCAGCAGTTACACAGCTCAAGCTGAAGCTTTCTTT. Translation gives CASSYTAQAEAFF.

This clonotype turned up a few times. The rearrangement joins TRBV14 to TRBJ2-1; 10 nucleotides line up with TRBD2. The CDR3 extends over 15 amino acids. V lost 6 bases and J lost 4; bases outside the gene matches: 6. Per germline, CDR1 SGHDN and CDR2 FVKESK. In nucleotides, the CDR3 is TGTGCCAGCAGAAATAGCGGGGGGACTTACAATGAGCAGTTCTTC. Amino acids: CASRNSGGTYNEQFF.